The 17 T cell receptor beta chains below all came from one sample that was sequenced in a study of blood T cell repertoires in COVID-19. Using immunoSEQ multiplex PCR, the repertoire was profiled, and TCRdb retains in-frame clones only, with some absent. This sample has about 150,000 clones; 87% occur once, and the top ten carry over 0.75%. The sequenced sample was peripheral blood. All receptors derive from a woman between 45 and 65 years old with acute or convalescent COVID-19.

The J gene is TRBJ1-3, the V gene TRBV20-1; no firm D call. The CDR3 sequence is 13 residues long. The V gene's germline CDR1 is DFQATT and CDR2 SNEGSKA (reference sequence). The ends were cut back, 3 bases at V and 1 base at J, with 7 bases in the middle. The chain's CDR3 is CSASATSGNTIYF. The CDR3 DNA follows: TGCAGTGCTAGTGCGACTTCTGGAAACACCATATATTTT.

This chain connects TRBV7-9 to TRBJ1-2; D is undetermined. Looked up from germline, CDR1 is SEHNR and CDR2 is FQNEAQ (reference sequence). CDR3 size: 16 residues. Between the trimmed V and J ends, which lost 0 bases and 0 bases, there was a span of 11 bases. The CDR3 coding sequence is TGTGCCAGCAGCTTAGCGAGGGCAGTACCTAACTATGGCTACACCTTC. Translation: CASSLARAVPNYGYTF.

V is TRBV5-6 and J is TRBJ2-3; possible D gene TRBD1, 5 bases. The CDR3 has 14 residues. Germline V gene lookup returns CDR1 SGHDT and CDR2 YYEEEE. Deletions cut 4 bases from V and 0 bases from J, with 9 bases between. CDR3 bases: TGTGCCAGCAGCCCAGGGCGTAGCACAGATACGCAGTATTTT. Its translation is CASSPGRSTDTQYF.

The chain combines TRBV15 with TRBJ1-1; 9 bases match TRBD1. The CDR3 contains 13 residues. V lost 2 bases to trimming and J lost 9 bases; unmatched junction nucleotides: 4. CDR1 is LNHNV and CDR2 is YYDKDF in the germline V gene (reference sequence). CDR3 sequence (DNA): TGTGCCACCAGCAGACCCGGGACAGGGCAAGCTTTCTTT. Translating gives CATSRPGTGQAFF.

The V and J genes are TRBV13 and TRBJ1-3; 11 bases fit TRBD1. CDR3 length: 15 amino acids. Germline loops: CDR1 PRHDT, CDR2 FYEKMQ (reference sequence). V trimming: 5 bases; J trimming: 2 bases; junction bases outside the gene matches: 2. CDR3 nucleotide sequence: TGTGCCAGCAGCCAGGGACAGGGGGCTGGAAACACCATATATTTT. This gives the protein CASSQGQGAGNTIYF. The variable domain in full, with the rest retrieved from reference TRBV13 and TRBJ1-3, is AAGVIQSPRHLIKEKRETATLKCYPIPRHDTVYWYQQGPGQDPQFLISFYEKMQSDKGSIPDRFSAQQFSDYHSELNMSSLELGDSALYFCASSQGQGAGNTIYFGEGSWLTVV.

DNA of the CDR3: TGTGCCAGTAGTATAGATCTGACAGGGCTAGATCAGCCCCAGCATTTT. Translating it yields CASSIDLTGLDQPQHF. This rearrangement joins TRBV19 to TRBJ1-5, with TRBD1 matching over 7 bases. V was pared by 0 bases and J by 5 bases, with 7 bases of the junction left unmatched. CDR3 length: 16 residues. CDR1 and CDR2 from the germline V gene are LNHDA and SQIVND (reference sequence).

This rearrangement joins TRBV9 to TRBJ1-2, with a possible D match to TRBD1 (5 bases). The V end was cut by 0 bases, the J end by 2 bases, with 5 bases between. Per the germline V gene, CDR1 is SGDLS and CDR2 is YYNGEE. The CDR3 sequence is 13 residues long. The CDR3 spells CASSVGTNYGYTF. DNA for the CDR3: TGTGCCAGCAGCGTAGGGACAAACTATGGCTACACCTTC.

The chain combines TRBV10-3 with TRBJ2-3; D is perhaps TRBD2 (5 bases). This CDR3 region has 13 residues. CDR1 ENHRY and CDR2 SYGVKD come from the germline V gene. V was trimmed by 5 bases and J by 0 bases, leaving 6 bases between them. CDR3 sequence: CAISLASTDTQYF. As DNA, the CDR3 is TGTGCCATCAGTTTAGCGAGCACAGATACGCAGTATTTT.

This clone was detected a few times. The CDR3 here is CASSLEQGGSYEQYF. The CDR3 nucleotides are TGTGCCAGCAGCTTGGAACAGGGGGGATCCTACGAGCAGTACTTC. The chain uses TRBV5-4 and TRBJ2-7, with 8 bases identical to TRBD1. V lost 0 bases and J lost 1; bases outside the gene matches: 3. Germline V gives CDR1 SGHNT, CDR2 YYREEE (reference sequence). The length of the CDR3 is 15 residues.

The CDR3 nucleotides read TGTGCCAGTAGTATAGTCCCAGGCAACACCGGGGAGCTGTTTTTT. Amino acid sequence: CASSIVPGNTGELFF. The chain links TRBV19 to TRBJ2-2, with D uncertain. The CDR3 consists of 15 residues. Trimming took 1 base from V and 2 from J, leaving 8 bases between them. Germline V lookup: CDR1 LNHDA, CDR2 SQIVND (reference sequence). The variable domain in full, completed from reference TRBV19 and TRBJ2-2, reads DGGITQSPKYLFRKEGQNVTLSCEQNLNHDAMYWYRQDPGQGLRLIYYSQIVNDFQKGDIAEGYSVSREKKESFPLTVTSAQKNPTAFYLCASSIVPGNTGELFFGEGSRLTVL.

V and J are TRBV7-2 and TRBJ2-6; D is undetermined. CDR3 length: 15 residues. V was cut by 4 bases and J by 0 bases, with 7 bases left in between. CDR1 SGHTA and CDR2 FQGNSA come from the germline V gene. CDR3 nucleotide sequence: TGTGCCAGCAGCTCGAGCTCCTCTGGGGCCAACGTCCTGACTTTC. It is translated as CASSSSSSGANVLTF.

As DNA, the CDR3 is TGCGCCAGCAGGGTGGGACAGGGCAACTATGGCTACACCTTC. The encoded protein is CASRVGQGNYGYTF. The chain recombines TRBV5-1 with TRBJ1-2; 9 bases agree with TRBD1. From germline, CDR1 is SGHRS and CDR2 YFSETQ. The junction had 4 bases not matched to a gene; V was cut back by 5 bases and J by 2 bases. The CDR3 runs 14 residues.

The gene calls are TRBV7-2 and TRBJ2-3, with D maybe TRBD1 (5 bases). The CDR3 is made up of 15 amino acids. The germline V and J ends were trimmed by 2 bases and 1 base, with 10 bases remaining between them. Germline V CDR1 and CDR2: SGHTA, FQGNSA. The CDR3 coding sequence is TGTGCCAGCAGCTTATTTACAGGAGGCACAGATACGCAGTATTTT. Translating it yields CASSLFTGGTDTQYF.

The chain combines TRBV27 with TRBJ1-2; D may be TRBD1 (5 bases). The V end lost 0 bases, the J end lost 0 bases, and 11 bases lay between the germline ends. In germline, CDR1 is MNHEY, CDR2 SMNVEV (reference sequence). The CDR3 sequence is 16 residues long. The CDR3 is CASSLSGDQTNYGYTF. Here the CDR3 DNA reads TGTGCCAGCAGTTTATCAGGGGATCAAACTAACTATGGCTACACCTTC.

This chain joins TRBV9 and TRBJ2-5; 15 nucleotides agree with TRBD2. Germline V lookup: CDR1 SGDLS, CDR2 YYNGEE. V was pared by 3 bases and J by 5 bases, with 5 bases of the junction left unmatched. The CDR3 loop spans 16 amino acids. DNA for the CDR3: TGTGCCAGCAGCGCCGGGACTAGCGGGAGGCGGGAGACCCAGTACTTC. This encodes CASSAGTSGRRETQYF.

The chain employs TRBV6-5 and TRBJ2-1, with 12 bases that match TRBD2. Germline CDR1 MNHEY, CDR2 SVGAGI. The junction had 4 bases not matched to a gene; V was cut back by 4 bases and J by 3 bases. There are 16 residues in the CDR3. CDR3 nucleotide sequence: TGTGCCAGCAGTTCCAAGGGACTAGCGGGCTACAATGAGCAGTTCTTC. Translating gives CASSSKGLAGYNEQFF.

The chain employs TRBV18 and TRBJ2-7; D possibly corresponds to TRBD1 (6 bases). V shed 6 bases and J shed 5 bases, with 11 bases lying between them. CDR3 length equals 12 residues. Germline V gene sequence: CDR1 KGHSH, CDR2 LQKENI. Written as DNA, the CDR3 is TGTGCCAGCTCTTCACAGGGAGACGAGCAGTACTTC. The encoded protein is CASSSQGDEQYF.